This T cell receptor beta chain was recovered during a study of T cells in localized non-small cell lung cancer. Turning to this clone: Antigen: not known.

Study results and limitations: The greatest T cell clonality was found in uninvolved adjacent lung (higher than in tumor). There was an association of higher blood T cell density with longer overall survival. The tumor had only one region sequenced, so heterogeneity remains possible. The appearance of a median about 62 of the top 100 tumor clones was seen in adjacent lung.

The data were produced by immunoSEQ multiplex PCR, yet TCRdb's version contains in-frame clones alone and is incomplete. The sample includes just over 70,000 clones, approximately 87% of them seen just once. The CDR3 spans 14 residues. Germline V gene sequence: CDR1 KGHSH, CDR2 LQKENI. With 3 bases removed from V and 0 bases from J, the gap between germline ends came to 5 bases. The sequence came from a male donor older than 55 with stage III squamous cell lung carcinoma. The sequenced sample was peripheral blood, obtained before any cancer treatment. The genes are TRBV18 and TRBJ1-4; no definite D call. This chain's CDR3 is CASSPTATNEKLFF. The CDR3 DNA sequence: TGTGCCAGCTCACCTACAGCAACTAATGAAAAACTGTTTTTT.